This paragraph reports one TCR beta chain. The data originate from a study of cytomegalovirus exposure and HLA in healthy donors. Germline assignment: CDR1 MNHNS and CDR2 SASEGT. The CDR3 loop spans 14 amino acids. V gave up 6 bases and J gave up 4 bases, with 13 bases separating them. Here immunoSEQ multiplex PCR was the method, and the copy in TCRdb shows in-frame clones only, minus some. The profile shows approximately 180,000 clones, about 83% of them singletons. The source of this sequence is a woman between 18 and 29 years old in good health and CMV-seronegative. Input material: PBMCs. The rearrangement joins TRBV6-1 to TRBJ1-3; weak D call: TRBD1 (6 bases). The CDR3 bases are TGTGCCAGCAGACCACAGGGTTCGGGAAACACCATATATTTT. This translates into CASRPQGSGNTIYF.